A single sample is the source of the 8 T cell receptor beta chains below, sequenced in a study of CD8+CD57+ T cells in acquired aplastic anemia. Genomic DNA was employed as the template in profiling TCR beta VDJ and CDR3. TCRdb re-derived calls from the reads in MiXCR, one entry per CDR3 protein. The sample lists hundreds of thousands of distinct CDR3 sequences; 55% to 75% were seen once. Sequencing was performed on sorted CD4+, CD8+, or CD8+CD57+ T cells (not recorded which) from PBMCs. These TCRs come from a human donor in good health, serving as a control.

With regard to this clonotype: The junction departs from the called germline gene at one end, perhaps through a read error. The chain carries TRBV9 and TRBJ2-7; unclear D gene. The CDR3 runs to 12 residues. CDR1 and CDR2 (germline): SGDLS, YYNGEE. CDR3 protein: CASSPQSSEAYF. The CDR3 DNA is TGTGCCAGCAGCCCACAATCTTCTGAAGCGTACTTT.

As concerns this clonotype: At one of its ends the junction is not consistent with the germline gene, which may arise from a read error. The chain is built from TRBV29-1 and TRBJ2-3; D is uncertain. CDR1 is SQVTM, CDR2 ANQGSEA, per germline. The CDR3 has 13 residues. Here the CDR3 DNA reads TGCAGCGTTGTGGCTGCGTGGATGGGCGAGCAGTATTTC. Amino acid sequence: CSVVAAWMGEQYF.

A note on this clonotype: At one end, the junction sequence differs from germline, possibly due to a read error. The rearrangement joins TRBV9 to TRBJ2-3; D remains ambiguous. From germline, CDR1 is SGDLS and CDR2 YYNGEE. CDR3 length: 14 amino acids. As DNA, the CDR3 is TGTGCCAGCAGTGTAGAGGCAACAACAAATGAAAAATATTTT. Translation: CASSVEATTNEKYF.

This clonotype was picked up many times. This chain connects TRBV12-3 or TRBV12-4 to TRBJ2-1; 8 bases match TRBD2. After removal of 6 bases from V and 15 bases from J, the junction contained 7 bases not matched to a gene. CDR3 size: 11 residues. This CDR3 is CASSTRTSRFF. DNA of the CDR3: TGTGCCAGCAGCACCAGGACTAGCCGGTTCTTC.

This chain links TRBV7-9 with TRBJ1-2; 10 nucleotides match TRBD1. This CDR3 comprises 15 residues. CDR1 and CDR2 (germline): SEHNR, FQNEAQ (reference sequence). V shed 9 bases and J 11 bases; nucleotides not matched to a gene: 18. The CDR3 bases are TGTGCCAGTAGTCCTGACAGGGGGCTGTACTATGATTACACCTTC. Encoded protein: CASSPDRGLYYDYTF.

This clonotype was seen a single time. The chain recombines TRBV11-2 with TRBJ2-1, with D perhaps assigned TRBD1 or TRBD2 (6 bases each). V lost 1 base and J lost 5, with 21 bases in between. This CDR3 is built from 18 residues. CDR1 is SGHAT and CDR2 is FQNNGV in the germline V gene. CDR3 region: CASSLARAGQVRHNEQFF. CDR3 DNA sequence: TGTGCCAGCAGCTTAGCGCGCGCGGGACAAGTTCGACACAATGAGCAGTTCTTC.

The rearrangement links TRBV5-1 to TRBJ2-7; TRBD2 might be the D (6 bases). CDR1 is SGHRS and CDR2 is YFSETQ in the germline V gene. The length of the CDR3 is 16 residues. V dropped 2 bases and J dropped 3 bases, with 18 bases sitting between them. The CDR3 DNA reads TGCGCCAGCAGCTTAGACTGGCGGGGACCGGGCTACGAGCAGTACTTC. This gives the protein CASSLDWRGPGYEQYF.

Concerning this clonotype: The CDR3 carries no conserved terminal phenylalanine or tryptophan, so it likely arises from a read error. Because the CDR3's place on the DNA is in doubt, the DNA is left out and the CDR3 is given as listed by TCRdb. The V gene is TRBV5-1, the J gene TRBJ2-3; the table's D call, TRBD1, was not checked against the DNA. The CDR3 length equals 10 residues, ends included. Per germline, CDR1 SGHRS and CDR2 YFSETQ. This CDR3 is CASSLEPPKL.